The 27 T cell receptor beta chains listed next were all sequenced from one sample in a study of spatial heterogeneity in lung cancer (dated by TCRdb to between 2018 and 2021). The study at large found these results: A correlation was observed between the number of expanded intratumoral alpha and beta TCRs and the tumor nonsynonymous mutation count.

These receptors have no known antigen. Libraries were made using 5' RACE. Sequencing took place on a NextSeq 500. TCRdb's own reprocessing of the public reads used fastp at Q25 and MiXCR and kept productive beta chains. Every entry covers one CDR3 protein and lists the most common genes and DNA from its rows. The table for this sample lists 5,700 or so distinct CDR3 sequences; 13% of them were counted only once. About 16% of the sample lies in the top ten. This specimen's time point label, interpreted: sample taken at primary tumor resection. Sample: lung tumor tissue, taken at surgery. These receptors were obtained from a female donor with early-stage non-small cell lung cancer.

Relative to its sample, this clonotype is medium-sized. The chain links TRBV6-1 to TRBJ2-3; no clear D. Germline V lookup: CDR1 MNHNS, CDR2 SASEGT. V was trimmed by 2 bases and J by 6 bases, leaving 6 bases between them. This CDR3 contains 12 residues. CDR3 bases: TGTGCCAGCAGTGAAATCCGTGATACGCAGTATTTT. It translates to CASSEIRDTQYF.

V is TRBV2 and J is TRBJ2-6; the D is unclear. Trimming stripped 4 bases from V and 2 bases from J, with 12 bases between. From germline, CDR1 is SNHLY and CDR2 FYNNEI. The CDR3 totals 16 residues. CDR3 DNA sequence: TGTGCCAGCAGTGGATGGTTCGAGACTGGGGCCAACGTCCTGACTTTC. Its protein product is CASSGWFETGANVLTF.

This clonotype is medium-sized (0.01 to 0.1%) within its sample. This rearrangement joins TRBV7-2 to TRBJ1-5, with 8 bases that match TRBD1. Germline V gives CDR1 SGHTA, CDR2 FQGNSA. This CDR3 has 17 amino acids. V trimming: 5 bases; J trimming: 0 bases; junction bases outside the gene matches: 9. CDR3 nucleotide sequence: TGTGCCAGCAGCGCGGGACAGGCCCCCTATAGCAATCAGCCCCAGCATTTT. This gives the protein CASSAGQAPYSNQPQHF.

This clonotype is medium-sized in the sample. The genes are TRBV9 and TRBJ2-2, with 7 bases lining up with TRBD2. The germline gives CDR1 SGDLS, CDR2 YYNGEE. This CDR3 spans 15 amino acids. V trimming: 5 bases; J trimming: 5 bases; junction bases outside the gene matches: 9. The CDR3 is CASSPGTIVTGELFF. DNA for the CDR3: TGTGCCAGCAGTCCCGGGACTATAGTGACCGGGGAGCTGTTTTTT.

In this sample, this clonotype is large. J is TRBJ1-1 and V is TRBV28, with a tentative D call TRBD1 (5 bases). Trimming removed 8 bases at V and 6 bases at J, with 19 bases between. The CDR3 runs 14 residues. Germline V gives CDR1 MDHEN, CDR2 SYDVKM. The CDR3 DNA is TGTGCCAGCCGCCCGCAGGGAGAGTACCCTGAAGCTTTCTTT. Its protein is CASRPQGEYPEAFF.

This clonotype is labeled medium-sized. CDR3 residues: CAGGHILGQPQHF. The DNA for the CDR3 is TGTGCCGGTGGACATATCTTAGGTCAGCCCCAGCATTTT. The rearrangement links TRBV19 to TRBJ1-5; possibly TRBD1 for D (5 bases). The V gene's germline CDR1 is LNHDA and CDR2 SQIVND (reference sequence). Trimming left V 11 bases short and J 6 bases short, with 17 bases between. This CDR3 comprises 13 residues.

In this sample, this clonotype is medium-sized (0.01 to 0.1%). The chain recombines TRBV7-9 with TRBJ1-2; a weak D match, TRBD1 (5 bases). CDR1 and CDR2 (germline): SEHNR, FQNEAQ (reference sequence). This CDR3 has 14 residues. The ends were cut back, 7 bases at V and 4 bases at J, with 16 bases in the middle. The CDR3 sequence: CASIIPGATYGYTF. The CDR3, as DNA: TGTGCCAGCATCATACCCGGGGCTACCTATGGCTACACCTTC.

Judged by abundance, this clonotype is medium-sized. This chain uses TRBV10-3 with TRBJ2-5; TRBD1 matches at 8 bases. Looked up from germline, CDR1 is ENHRY and CDR2 is SYGVKD. The CDR3 sequence is 16 residues long. V lost 8 bases and J lost 1; bases outside the gene matches: 12. In nucleotides, the CDR3 is TGTGCCATCGGACAGGGTTGGGTATCCGGCCAAGAGACCCAGTACTTC. As protein: CAIGQGWVSGQETQYF.

This clonotype was observed at least ten times. This chain uses TRBV25-1 with TRBJ2-6; maybe TRBD1 (7 bases). The V gene's germline CDR1 is MGHDK and CDR2 SYGVNS. The CDR3 totals 22 residues. Trimming took off 4 bases at V and 0 bases at J, with 28 bases between the two ends. The CDR3 bases are TGTGCCAGCAGTGCCCGACAGGGTGCTAGCGTTCAGAAGGGCTCTGGGGCCAACGTCCTGACTTTC. It encodes CASSARQGASVQKGSGANVLTF.

This clonotype was found many times. This sequence joins TRBV15 and TRBJ2-3; 7 nucleotides agree with TRBD2. The junction had 7 bases not matched to a gene; V was cut back by 4 bases and J by 3 bases. The CDR3 runs 15 residues. The germline CDR1 and CDR2 sequences are LNHNV and YYDKDF (reference sequence). The CDR3 spells CATSKGLVETDTQYF. In nucleotides, the CDR3 is TGTGCCACCAGCAAAGGACTAGTTGAAACAGATACGCAGTATTTT.

This clonotype counts as medium-sized. The V gene is TRBV20-1, the J gene TRBJ1-1, with D possibly being TRBD1 (5 bases). This CDR3 spans 16 amino acids. Between the trimmed V and J ends, which lost 5 bases and 0 bases, there was a span of 19 bases. Germline CDR1 is DFQATT and CDR2 is SNEGSKA (reference sequence). The CDR3 sequence: CSAEPSSGTLNTEAFF. The CDR3 DNA follows: TGCAGTGCTGAGCCGAGCTCCGGGACTCTGAACACTGAAGCTTTCTTT.

This clonotype is categorized as medium-sized. The rearrangement uses TRBV6-2 or TRBV6-3 and TRBJ2-1; no reliable D call. The CDR3 has 14 residues. CDR1 is MNHEY, CDR2 SVGEGT, per germline. Trimming pared 1 base from V and 1 base from J, leaving 5 bases between. The CDR3: CASSYLGSYNEQFF. CDR3 nucleotide sequence: TGTGCCAGCAGTTACTTGGGGTCCTACAATGAGCAGTTCTTC.

By sample share, this clonotype is medium-sized. This chain links TRBV20-1 with TRBJ2-1; possible D gene TRBD2, 6 bases. CDR3 length: 14 residues. Trimming took off 6 bases at V and 0 bases at J, with 12 bases between the two ends. CDR1 is DFQATT and CDR2 is SNEGSKA in the germline V gene (reference sequence). The CDR3 sequence: CSARAGSSYNEQFF. In nucleotides, the CDR3 is TGCAGTGCCAGGGCGGGAAGCTCCTACAATGAGCAGTTCTTC.

This clonotype was picked up many times. The chain is built from TRBV28 and TRBJ1-4; D is possibly TRBD1 (6 bases). CDR3 length: 15 residues. Trimming took off 5 bases at V and 8 bases at J, with 18 bases between the two ends. Germline V gives CDR1 MDHEN, CDR2 SYDVKM. The CDR3 here is CASSAGGAGEEKLFF. DNA of the CDR3: TGTGCCAGCAGTGCCGGGGGCGCGGGTGAGGAAAAACTGTTTTTT.

This clonotype is classed as medium-sized. The rearrangement joins TRBV6-1 to TRBJ2-3, with D hard to call. V was pared by 0 bases and J by 2 bases, with 6 bases between. The CDR3 has 14 residues. Germline V lookup: CDR1 MNHNS, CDR2 SASEGT. Here the CDR3 reads CASSEAVITDTQYF. The DNA for the CDR3 is TGTGCCAGCAGTGAAGCCGTCATCACAGATACGCAGTATTTT.

At least ten counts were recorded for this clonotype. In nucleotides, the CDR3 is TGTGCCTGGAAAAGAATCGGGGCGGGGAACAATGAGCAGTTCTTC. It encodes CAWKRIGAGNNEQFF. The chain has TRBV30 and TRBJ2-1; D possibly corresponds to TRBD2 (6 bases). Trimming took 4 bases from V and 5 from J, leaving 18 bases between them. Germline V gene data show CDR1 as GTSNPN and CDR2 as SVGIG (reference sequence). The CDR3 is made up of 15 amino acids.

The genes are TRBV5-1 and TRBJ2-1; D is undetermined. Deletions cut 4 bases from V and 5 bases from J, with 7 bases between. Germline CDR1 SGHRS, CDR2 YFSETQ. The CDR3 is made up of 12 amino acids. CDR3 DNA: TGCGCCAGCAGCGTCACCAACAATGAGCAGTTCTTC. Its protein product is CASSVTNNEQFF.

This clonotype was recorded many times. V usage is TRBV5-6 and J usage is TRBJ2-7, with a possible D match to TRBD2 (5 bases). The CDR3 sequence is 13 residues long. With 9 bases removed from V and 1 base from J, the gap between germline ends came to 14 bases. Germline V gene data show CDR1 as SGHDT and CDR2 as YYEEEE. CDR3 sequence reads: CATKKAASYEQYV. The CDR3 bases are TGTGCCACCAAAAAAGCGGCGTCCTACGAGCAGTACGTC.

This clonotype was observed many times. The rearrangement links TRBV29-1 to TRBJ2-7, with unresolved D. Trimming stripped 6 bases from V and 2 bases from J, with 11 bases between. Germline loops: CDR1 SQVTM, CDR2 ANQGSEA. The CDR3 sequence is 12 residues long. CDR3 sequence (DNA): TGCAGCGTGAGATCAGAAGCCTACGAGCAGTACTTC. Its translation: CSVRSEAYEQYF.

By share, this clonotype ranks as medium-sized. This chain joins TRBV5-1 and TRBJ2-1, with a possible D match to TRBD2 (6 bases). The V gene's germline CDR1 is SGHRS and CDR2 YFSETQ. CDR3 size: 13 residues. Between the trimmed V and J ends, which lost 1 base and 5 bases, there was a span of 7 bases. The CDR3 coding sequence is TGCGCCAGCAGCTTGCGGACTAACAATGAGCAGTTCTTC. Protein sequence: CASSLRTNNEQFF.

This clonotype qualifies as medium-sized (0.01 to 0.1%). The genes are TRBV2 and TRBJ1-1; a weak D match, TRBD1 (5 bases). The length of the CDR3 is 13 residues. With 5 bases removed from V and 9 bases from J, the gap between germline ends came to 16 bases. CDR1 is SNHLY, CDR2 FYNNEI, per germline. The CDR3 region has the DNA TGTGCCAGCAGTATTGACAGTTTAGGGAAAGCTTTCTTT. Translating gives CASSIDSLGKAFF.

This clonotype was picked up many times. The genes are TRBV12-3 or TRBV12-4 and TRBJ2-2; 10 positions agree with TRBD2. V was clipped by 7 bases and J by 4 bases; unmatched bases: 3. The CDR3 has 14 residues. The DNA of the CDR3 is TGTGCCAGCAACGTAGCGGGAGGCACCGGGGAGCTGTTTTTT. Protein: CASNVAGGTGELFF.

In this sample, this clonotype turned up many times. This chain links TRBV7-9 with TRBJ1-1; TRBD1 aligns across 7 bases. The CDR3 runs 16 residues. Germline CDR1 reads SEHNR; CDR2 reads FQNEAQ (reference sequence). The trim removed 0 bases at V and 0 bases at J, leaving 4 bases unmatched. CDR3 protein: CASSLALGQLNTEAFF. The DNA of the CDR3 is TGTGCCAGCAGCTTAGCCCTGGGACAGTTGAACACTGAAGCTTTCTTT.

This clonotype was detected ten times or more. This chain links TRBV7-3 with TRBJ2-3, with a possible D match to TRBD2 (6 bases). CDR1 is SGHTA, CDR2 FQGTGA, per germline. The CDR3 is 15 residues long. V gave up 5 bases and J gave up 2 bases, with 14 bases separating them. This chain's CDR3 is CASSKTAGPTDTQYF. The CDR3 DNA is TGTGCCAGCAGCAAGACGGCGGGGCCCACAGATACGCAGTATTTT.

This clonotype was counted at least ten times. The chain combines TRBV20-1 with TRBJ2-1; TRBD2 matches at 7 bases. The CDR3 is made up of 15 amino acids. Germline assignment: CDR1 DFQATT and CDR2 SNEGSKA (reference sequence). Trimming took 6 bases from V and 1 from J; bases not matched to a gene: 9. CDR3 bases: TGCAGTGCCTACCCCGGCGGGAGATCCTACAATGAGCAGTTCTTC. Protein: CSAYPGGRSYNEQFF.

By share of the sample, this clonotype is large. The rearrangement links TRBV11-3 to TRBJ2-1, with 10 bases matching TRBD2. The J segment lost 0 bases and the V segment lost 4 bases, leaving 3 bases of the junction unmatched. This CDR3 spans 16 amino acids. Germline V gene lookup returns CDR1 SGHNT and CDR2 YENEEA. CDR3 loop: CASSSRTSGSYNEQFF. In DNA form, the CDR3 reads TGTGCCAGCAGCTCTCGGACTAGCGGCTCCTACAATGAGCAGTTCTTC.

This clonotype was seen many times. The chain recombines TRBV20-1 with TRBJ2-1, with 11 nucleotides matching TRBD2. This CDR3 spans 16 amino acids. Per the germline V gene, CDR1 is DFQATT and CDR2 is SNEGSKA (reference sequence). V lost 0 bases and J lost 9; bases outside the gene matches: 10. In DNA form, the CDR3 reads TGCAGTGCTAGAGATAGCGGGAGGGCCCTAAAGGGTGAGCAGTTCTTC. It yields the protein CSARDSGRALKGEQFF.